These 13 T cell receptor beta chains were all obtained from the same sample, sequenced in a study of regulatory T cells in long-lasting Graves disease. The time point is: persistent/refractory GD, antithyroid drugs over 5 years with positive TRAb. From PBMCs, RNA was extracted and then used to make the TCR library. The TCR beta library used iRepertoire HTBI primers with Arm-PCR amplification of CDR3. A single record per CDR3 protein comes from TCRdb applying MiXCR to the multiplex PCR reads. Of 600,000 to 850,000 distinct CDR3 sequences listed, 25% to 30% are singletons. This specimen consisted of peripheral blood mononuclear cells (PBMCs), obtained when the disease was refractory, from a patient treated with antithyroid drugs. These receptors were collected from a female donor with Graves disease.

In its sample, this clonotype was seen many times. The chain couples TRBV28 to TRBJ1-1; D may be TRBD1 (5 bases). The CDR3 has 13 residues. The V gene's germline CDR1 is MDHEN and CDR2 SYDVKM. Trimming removed 3 bases at V and 9 bases at J, with 14 bases between. The CDR3 is CASSFDGDRKAFF. The CDR3 DNA reads as TGTGCCAGCAGTTTCGACGGCGACAGAAAAGCTTTCTTT. Supplemented by reference TRBV28 and TRBJ1-1, the full variable domain reads DVKVTQSSRYLVKRTGEKVFLECVQDMDHENMFWYRQDPGLGLRLIYFSYDVKMKEKGDIPEGYSVSREKKERFSLILESASTNQTSMYLCASSFDGDRKAFFGQGTRLTVV.

Worth noting for this clonotype: This may come from a read error, since a much larger clone is one base off. The V gene is TRBV12-3 or TRBV12-4, the J gene TRBJ2-2, with no clear D. V was pared by 4 bases and J by 8 bases, with 2 bases between. The CDR3 runs to 10 residues. CDR3 protein: CASSSGELFF. CDR3 coding DNA: TGTGCCAGCAGTTCGGGGGAGCTGTTTTTT.

The chain couples TRBV7-2 to TRBJ1-5; 7 bases map to TRBD1. Germline V gene data show CDR1 as SGHTA and CDR2 as FQGNSA. After removal of 5 bases from V and 6 bases from J, the junction contained 10 bases not matched to a gene. The CDR3 sequence is 15 residues long. The CDR3 spells CASSLRGGLFQPQHF. For the CDR3, the DNA is TGTGCCAGCAGCCTCAGGGGGGGCCTTTTTCAGCCCCAGCATTTT.

This clonotype showed up just once. The chain uses TRBV7-3 and TRBJ2-1; 9 positions match TRBD2. CDR3 length: 16 residues. CDR1 SGHTA and CDR2 FQGTGA come from the germline V gene. The V segment lost 1 base and the J segment 9 bases; nucleotides outside the gene matches: 10. CDR3 bases: TGTGCCAGCAGCTTAATTAGCGGGAGTCTTTATGGTGAGCAGTTCTTC. Residues: CASSLISGSLYGEQFF.

The chain recombines TRBV6-2 or TRBV6-3 with TRBJ2-3; 9 bases line up with TRBD1. The CDR3 spans 17 residues. Germline assignment: CDR1 MNHEY and CDR2 SVGEGT. V lost 5 bases, J lost 6 bases, and 15 bases stayed unmatched. Here the CDR3 reads CASSERLPGQGYDTQYF. In nucleotides, the CDR3 is TGTGCCAGCAGTGAAAGATTACCGGGACAGGGCTACGATACGCAGTATTTT.

Concerning this clonotype itself: A much more abundant neighbour one base away suggests this may be a read error. The CDR3 ends on some other residue instead of the conserved phenylalanine or tryptophan, so this is likely a read error. J is TRBJ1-5 and V is TRBV6-2 or TRBV6-3; D call uncertain. This CDR3 has 15 amino acids. V dropped 5 bases and J dropped 2 bases, with 13 bases sitting between them. From germline, CDR1 is MNHEY and CDR2 SVGEGT. CDR3 loop: CASSPVDRGNQPQHL. The CDR3 coding sequence is TGTGCCAGCAGTCCGGTGGACCGGGGCAATCAGCCCCAGCATCTT.

This chain uses TRBV12-3 or TRBV12-4 with TRBJ2-1; the D gene is possibly TRBD1 (7 bases). Trimming pared 0 bases from V and 14 bases from J, leaving 14 bases between. This CDR3 comprises 13 residues. The CDR3 DNA follows: TGTGCCAGCAGTTTAGCGCGGGACAGAGGGGAGTTCTTC. This gives the protein CASSLARDRGEFF.

The J gene is TRBJ2-7, the V gene TRBV27; the match to TRBD2 covers 11 bases. This CDR3 spans 15 amino acids. Germline lookup yields CDR1 MNHEY and CDR2 SMNVEV (reference sequence). The V gene end was trimmed by 3 bases and the J gene end by 7 bases; junction bases not matched to a gene: 8. CDR3 residues: CASSLQLAGVGEQYF. The CDR3, as DNA: TGTGCCAGCAGTTTGCAACTAGCGGGAGTCGGGGAGCAGTACTTC.

This chain connects TRBV12-3 or TRBV12-4 to TRBJ1-2; 8 bases map to TRBD1. V lost 7 bases and J lost 0; bases outside the gene matches: 4. The CDR3 sequence is 14 residues long. CDR3 bases: TGTGCCAGCAATCAGGGACAGGCTAACTATGGCTACACCTTC. Encoded protein: CASNQGQANYGYTF.

This chain links TRBV5-5 with TRBJ2-7; D remains unclear. This CDR3 has 15 amino acids. Trimming pared 4 bases from V and 3 bases from J, leaving 17 bases between. CDR1 and CDR2 (germline): SGHKS, YYEKEE (reference sequence). The CDR3 DNA is TGTGCCAGCAGCCCGGGCCTCACCGTAAGCTACGAGCAGTACTTC. Translating it yields CASSPGLTVSYEQYF.

V is TRBV9 and J is TRBJ2-3; D unresolved. Trimming removed 0 bases at V and 0 bases at J, with 8 bases between. This CDR3 region has 15 residues. Germline V gene data show CDR1 as SGDLS and CDR2 as YYNGEE. The CDR3 bases are TGTGCCAGCAGCGTAGTGGGATCTAGCACAGATACGCAGTATTTT. Its protein product is CASSVVGSSTDTQYF.

This rearrangement joins TRBV6-1 to TRBJ1-1; no clear D gene. Deletions cut 6 bases from V and 1 base from J, with 12 bases between. The CDR3 contains 14 residues. Germline V CDR1 and CDR2: MNHNS, SASEGT. The DNA for the CDR3 is TGTGCCAGCAGGAAAATTTTTGCGAACACTGAAGCTTTCTTT. It encodes CASRKIFANTEAFF.

This clonotype occurred a few times. The V gene is TRBV6-1, the J gene TRBJ2-2, with 9 bases that match TRBD1. CDR3 length: 16 amino acids. CDR1 is MNHNS and CDR2 is SASEGT in the germline V gene. V shed 7 bases and J 0 bases; nucleotides not matched to a gene: 6. This CDR3 reads CASIRTGATNTGELFF. The CDR3 DNA reads as TGTGCCAGCATTAGGACAGGGGCGACGAACACCGGGGAGCTGTTTTTT.